The 3 T cell receptor beta chains below come from one sample, sequenced in a study of T-cell reconstitution after alpha-beta-depleted transplantation in children. The authors prepared the TCRbeta library with unique molecular identifiers. TCRdb independently ran MiXCR on the PCR reads; one entry per CDR3 protein. The table shows 300,000 to 400,000 distinct CDR3 sequences, with about 17% occurring only once. This specimen consisted of PBMCs, mostly from graft donor cells, obtained 360 days after TCRalphabeta/CD19-depleted stem cell transplant. Receptors originate from a male patient aged 2 to 9 who had a stem cell transplant for acute lymphoblastic leukemia, so the T cells may come from the graft donor.

The chain is built from TRBV6-5 and TRBJ2-3, with D unclear. CDR3 length equals 15 residues. Germline V gene lookup returns CDR1 MNHEY and CDR2 SVGAGI. The V and J ends lost 3 bases and 2 bases respectively, with 12 bases between them. The CDR3 DNA sequence: TGTGCCAGCAGTTATGAGCGTCGGGCCACAGATACGCAGTATTTT. This sequence encodes CASSYERRATDTQYF.

This clonotype was found a few times. This chain joins TRBV27 and TRBJ1-1, with TRBD1 as a possible D gene (5 bases). Germline V gives CDR1 MNHEY, CDR2 SMNVEV (reference sequence). The V gene lost 3 bases and the J gene lost 1 base, with 9 bases spanning the gap. The CDR3 totals 14 residues. The CDR3, as DNA: TGTGCCAGCAGTTTCGCAGGGACGAACACTGAAGCTTTCTTT. Its protein product is CASSFAGTNTEAFF.

This clonotype was counted at least ten times. The chain carries TRBV5-1 and TRBJ2-1; possible D gene TRBD2, 6 bases. Germline V gene data show CDR1 as SGHRS and CDR2 as YFSETQ. V gave up 2 bases and J gave up 9 bases, with 12 bases separating them. The CDR3 runs to 13 residues. The CDR3 reads CASSFSGSGEQFF. The CDR3 DNA reads TGCGCCAGCAGCTTTTCCGGGAGTGGTGAGCAGTTCTTC.